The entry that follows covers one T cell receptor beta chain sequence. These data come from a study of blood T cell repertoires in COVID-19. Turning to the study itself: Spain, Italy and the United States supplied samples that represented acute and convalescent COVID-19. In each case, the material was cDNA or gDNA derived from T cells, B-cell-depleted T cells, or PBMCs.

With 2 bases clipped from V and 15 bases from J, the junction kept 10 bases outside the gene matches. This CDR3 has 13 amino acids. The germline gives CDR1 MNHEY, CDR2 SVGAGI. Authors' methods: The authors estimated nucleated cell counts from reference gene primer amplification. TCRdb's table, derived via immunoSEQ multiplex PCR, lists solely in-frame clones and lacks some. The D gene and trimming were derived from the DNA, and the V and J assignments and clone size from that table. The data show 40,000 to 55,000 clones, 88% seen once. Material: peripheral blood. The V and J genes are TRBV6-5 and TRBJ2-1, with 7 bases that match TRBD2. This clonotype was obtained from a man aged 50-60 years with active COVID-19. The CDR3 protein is CASSYGAGGRGFF. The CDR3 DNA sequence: TGTGCCAGCAGTTACGGGGCCGGGGGGAGAGGGTTCTTC.